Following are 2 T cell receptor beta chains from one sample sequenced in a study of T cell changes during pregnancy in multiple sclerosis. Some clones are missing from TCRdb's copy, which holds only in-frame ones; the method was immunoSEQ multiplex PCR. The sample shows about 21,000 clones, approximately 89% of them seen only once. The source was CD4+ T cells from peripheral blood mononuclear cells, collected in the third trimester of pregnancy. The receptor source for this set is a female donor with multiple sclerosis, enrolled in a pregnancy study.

The CDR3 is CASSAYRSSYNEQFF. Written as DNA, the CDR3 is TGCGCCAGCAGCGCTTACCGGAGCTCCTACAATGAGCAGTTCTTC. The V call is TRBV4-3, the J call TRBJ2-1; D uncertain. The CDR3 spans 15 residues. The V gene lost 5 bases and the J gene lost 0 bases, with 11 bases spanning the gap. Germline V CDR1 and CDR2: LGHNA, YSLEER.

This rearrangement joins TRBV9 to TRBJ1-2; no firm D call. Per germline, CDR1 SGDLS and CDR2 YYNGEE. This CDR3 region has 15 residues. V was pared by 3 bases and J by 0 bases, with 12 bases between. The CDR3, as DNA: TGTGCCAGCAGCGCCCTGGCGGAGACTAACTATGGCTACACCTTC. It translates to CASSALAETNYGYTF.